This record looks at one T cell receptor beta chain sequence and its context. The antigen remains unidentified. The source of the sample is a study of shared clonotypes between healthy human individuals. Findings and caveats of the study: Depth was large, yet rarefaction showed that sorted-subset sequencing was incomplete.

The method was immunoSEQ multiplex PCR; TCRdb's version includes in-frame clones alone and lacks a portion of them. The table shows about 110,000 clones, with 68% occurring only once. V lost 3 bases to trimming and J lost 11 bases, with 19 bases between them. Germline CDR1 reads SEHNR; CDR2 reads FQNEAQ (reference sequence). The CDR3 runs 14 residues. Sample: memory CD8+ T cells sorted from blood. The subset is: CD45RO+ cells pooled with CCR7-negative TemRA cells. The source of this sequence is a woman aged 25 to 39 in good health. V gene TRBV7-9 combines with J gene TRBJ1-1; tentatively, D is TRBD1 (5 bases). CDR3 bases: TGTGCCAGCAGCTTGTCAGGGTTTTCTGTTACGGCTTTCTTT. This translates into CASSLSGFSVTAFF.